Given below is one TCR beta chain in context. The entry originates in a study of PD-1 blockade in mismatch repair-deficient tumors. Study as a whole: All were previously treated, progressing patients with some twelve mismatch repair-deficient cancer types.

Profiling relied on immunoSEQ multiplex PCR, and the TCRdb table lists in-frame clones only, not all of them. In the table there are around 100,000 clones, around 80% of which are singletons. TCR sequencing covered a few patients who responded to pembrolizumab. The specimen comprised peripheral blood, sampled 60 weeks after starting pembrolizumab. This receptor was identified in an adult with mismatch repair-deficient cancer.

The chain's CDR3 is CASGLDRRTGYTF. CDR3 nucleotides: TGTGCTAGTGGCCTCGACAGACGCACTGGCTACACCTTC. The rearrangement uses TRBV12-5 and TRBJ1-2; D might be TRBD1 (5 bases). Germline V CDR1 and CDR2: LGHNT, FRNRAP. The length of the CDR3 is 13 residues. The V end lost 6 bases, the J end lost 7 bases, and 15 bases lay between the germline ends.